The clone carrying this T cell receptor beta chain was detected a few times. What it recognizes is unknown. Prepared TCR beta cDNA libraries contained unique molecular identifiers. A few hundred thousand cDNA molecules were obtained from roughly 0.93 to 9.6 million T cells. TCRdb redid the calling of the PCR reads with MiXCR, one entry per CDR3 protein. The sample includes 600,000 to 700,000 distinct CDR3 sequences, approximately 59% of them seen just once. The sample originates from a study of post-analysis software for immune sequencing data. Study information: Courses of disease covered relapsing-remitting, secondary progressive and progressive-relapsing multiple sclerosis. General study results and limits: Patients had higher frequencies than controls of about 5 TRBV segments, including TRBV5-6, TRBV5-1 and TRBV20-1. Those samples that were prepared in the same batch co-clustered strongly by F measure. The study found significantly lower normalized Chao1 diversity in multiple sclerosis patients than in controls.

The ends were cut back, 4 bases at V and 4 bases at J, with 11 bases in the middle. Germline loops: CDR1 MNHEY, CDR2 SVGAGI. This CDR3 contains 13 residues. V is TRBV6-5 and J is TRBJ2-7; D remains unclear. This clonotype was sampled from a girl aged 2 to 10 with multiple sclerosis. The sequencing sample was made of blood. For the CDR3, the DNA is TGTGCCAGCAGTTTCCGGACGGAGTACGAGCAGTACTTC. This translates into CASSFRTEYEQYF.